This TCR beta chain was profiled in a study of cytomegalovirus exposure and HLA in healthy donors. PCR employed 60 Vbeta and 13 Jbeta primers. Profiled with immunoSEQ multiplex PCR; TCRdb holds only in-frame clones, not every one. Among about 130,000 clones listed, about 74% were seen once. Trimming pared 4 bases from V and 3 bases from J, leaving 16 bases between. The germline gives CDR1 SGHRS, CDR2 YFSETQ. There are 16 residues in the CDR3. The sample comprised PBMCs. V is TRBV5-1 and J is TRBJ2-2; perhaps TRBD1 as D (7 bases). The TCR comes from a woman aged 50 to 65 in good health and CMV-seropositive. The CDR3 bases are TGCGCCAGCAGCGCGACTAGGGGGCTGCACACCGGGGAGCTGTTTTTT. Translated, it gives CASSATRGLHTGELFF. Supplemented by reference TRBV5-1 and TRBJ2-2, the full variable domain reads KAGVTQTPRYLIKTRGQQVTLSCSPISGHRSVSWYQQTPGQGLQFLFEYFSETQRNKGNFPGRFSGRQFSNSRSEMNVSTLELGDSALYLCASSATRGLHTGELFFGEGSRLTVL.